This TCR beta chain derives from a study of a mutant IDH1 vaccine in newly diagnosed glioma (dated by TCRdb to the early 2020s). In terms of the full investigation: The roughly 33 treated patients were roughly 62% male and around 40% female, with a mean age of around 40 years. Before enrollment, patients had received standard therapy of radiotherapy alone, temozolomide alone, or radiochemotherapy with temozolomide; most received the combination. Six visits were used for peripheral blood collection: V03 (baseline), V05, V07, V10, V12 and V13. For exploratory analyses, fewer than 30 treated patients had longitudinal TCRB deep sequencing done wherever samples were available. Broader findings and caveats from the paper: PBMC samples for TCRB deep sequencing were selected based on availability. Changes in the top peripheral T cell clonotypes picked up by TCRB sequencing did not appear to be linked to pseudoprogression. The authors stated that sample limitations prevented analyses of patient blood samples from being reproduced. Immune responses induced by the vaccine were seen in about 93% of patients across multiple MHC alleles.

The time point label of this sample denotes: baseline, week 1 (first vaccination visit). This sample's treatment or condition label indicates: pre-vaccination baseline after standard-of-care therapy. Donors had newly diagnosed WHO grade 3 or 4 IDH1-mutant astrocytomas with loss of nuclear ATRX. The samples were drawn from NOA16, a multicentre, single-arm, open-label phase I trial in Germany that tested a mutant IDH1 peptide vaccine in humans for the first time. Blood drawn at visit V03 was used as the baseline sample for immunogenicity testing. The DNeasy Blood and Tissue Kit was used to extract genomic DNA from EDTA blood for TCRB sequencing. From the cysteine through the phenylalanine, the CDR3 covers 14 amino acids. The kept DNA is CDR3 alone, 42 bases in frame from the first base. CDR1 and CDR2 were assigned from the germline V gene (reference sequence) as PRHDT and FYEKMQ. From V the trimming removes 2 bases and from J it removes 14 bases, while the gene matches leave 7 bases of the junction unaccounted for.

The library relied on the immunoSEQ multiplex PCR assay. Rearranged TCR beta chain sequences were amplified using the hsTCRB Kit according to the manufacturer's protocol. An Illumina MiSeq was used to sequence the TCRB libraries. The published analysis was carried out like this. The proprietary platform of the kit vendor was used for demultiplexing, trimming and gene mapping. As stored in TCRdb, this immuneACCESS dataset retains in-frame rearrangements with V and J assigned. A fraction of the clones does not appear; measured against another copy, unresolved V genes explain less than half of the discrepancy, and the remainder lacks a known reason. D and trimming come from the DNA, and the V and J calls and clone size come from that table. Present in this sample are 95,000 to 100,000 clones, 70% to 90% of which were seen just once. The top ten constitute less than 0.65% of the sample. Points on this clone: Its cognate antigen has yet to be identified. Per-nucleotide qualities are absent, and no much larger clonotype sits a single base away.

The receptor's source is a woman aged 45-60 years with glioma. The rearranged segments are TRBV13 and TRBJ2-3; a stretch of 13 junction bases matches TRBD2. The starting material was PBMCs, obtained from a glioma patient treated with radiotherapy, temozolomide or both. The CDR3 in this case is CASSLYGTSGAWYF. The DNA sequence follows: TGTGCCAGCAGCTTATACGGGACTAGCGGGGCATGGTATTTT.